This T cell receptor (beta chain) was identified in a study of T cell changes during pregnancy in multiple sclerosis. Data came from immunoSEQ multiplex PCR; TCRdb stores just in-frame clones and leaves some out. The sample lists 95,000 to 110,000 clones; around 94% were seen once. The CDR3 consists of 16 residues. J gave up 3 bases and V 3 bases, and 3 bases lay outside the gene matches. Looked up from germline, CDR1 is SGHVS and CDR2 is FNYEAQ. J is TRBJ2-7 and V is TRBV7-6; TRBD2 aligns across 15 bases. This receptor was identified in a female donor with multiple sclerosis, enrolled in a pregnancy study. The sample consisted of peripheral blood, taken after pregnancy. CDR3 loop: CASSFGLAGGGYEQYF. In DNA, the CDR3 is TGTGCCAGCAGCTTCGGACTAGCGGGGGGGGGCTACGAGCAGTACTTC.